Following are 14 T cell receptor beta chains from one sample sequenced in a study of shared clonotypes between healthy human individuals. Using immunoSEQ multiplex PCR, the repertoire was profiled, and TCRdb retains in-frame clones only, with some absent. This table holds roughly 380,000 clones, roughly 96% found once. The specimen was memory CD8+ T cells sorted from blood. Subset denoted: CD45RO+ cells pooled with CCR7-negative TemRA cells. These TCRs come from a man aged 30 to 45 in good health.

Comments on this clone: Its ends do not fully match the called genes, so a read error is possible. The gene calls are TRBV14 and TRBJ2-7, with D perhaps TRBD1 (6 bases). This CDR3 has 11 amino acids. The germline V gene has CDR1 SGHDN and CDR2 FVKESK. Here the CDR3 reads CASSRYRVVHF. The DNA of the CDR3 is TGTGCCAGCAGCCGCTACAGGGTGGTGCACTTC.

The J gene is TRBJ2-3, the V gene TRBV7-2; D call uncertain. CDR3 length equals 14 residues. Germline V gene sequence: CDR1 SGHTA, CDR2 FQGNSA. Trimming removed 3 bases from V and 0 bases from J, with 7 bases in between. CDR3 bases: TGTGCCAGCAGCTTGGGGTCTAGCACAGATACGCAGTATTTT. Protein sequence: CASSLGSSTDTQYF.

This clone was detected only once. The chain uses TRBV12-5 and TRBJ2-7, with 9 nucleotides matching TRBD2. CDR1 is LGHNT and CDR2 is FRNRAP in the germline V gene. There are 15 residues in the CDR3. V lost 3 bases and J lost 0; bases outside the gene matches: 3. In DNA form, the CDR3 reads TGTGCTAGTGGTTTTTTTAGCGGGAGCTCCTACGAGCAGTACTTC. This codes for CASGFFSGSSYEQYF. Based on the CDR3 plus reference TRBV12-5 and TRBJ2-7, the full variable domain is DARVTQTPRHKVTEMGQEVTMRCQPILGHNTVFWYRQTMMQGLELLAYFRNRAPLDDSGMPKDRFSAEMPDATLATLKIQPSEPRDSAVYFCASGFFSGSSYEQYFGPGTRLTVT.

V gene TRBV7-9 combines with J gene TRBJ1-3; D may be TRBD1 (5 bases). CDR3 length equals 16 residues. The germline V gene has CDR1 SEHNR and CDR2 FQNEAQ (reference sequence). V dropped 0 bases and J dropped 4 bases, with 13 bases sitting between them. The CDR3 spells CASSLAYGGTGNTIYF. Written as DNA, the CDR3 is TGTGCCAGCAGCTTAGCGTACGGGGGGACGGGAAACACCATATATTTT.

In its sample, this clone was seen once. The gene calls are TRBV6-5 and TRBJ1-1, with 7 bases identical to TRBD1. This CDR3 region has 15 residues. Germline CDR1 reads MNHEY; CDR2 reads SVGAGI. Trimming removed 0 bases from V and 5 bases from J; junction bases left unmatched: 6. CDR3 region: CASSYSAGGRTEAFF. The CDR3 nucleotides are TGTGCCAGCAGTTACTCGGCAGGGGGAAGAACTGAAGCTTTCTTT.

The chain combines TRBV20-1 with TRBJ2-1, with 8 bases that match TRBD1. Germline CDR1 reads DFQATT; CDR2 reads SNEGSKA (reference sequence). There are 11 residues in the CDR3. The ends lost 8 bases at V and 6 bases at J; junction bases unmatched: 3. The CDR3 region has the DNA TGCAGTCGGACAGGGTTCAATGAGCAGTTCTTC. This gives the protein CSRTGFNEQFF.

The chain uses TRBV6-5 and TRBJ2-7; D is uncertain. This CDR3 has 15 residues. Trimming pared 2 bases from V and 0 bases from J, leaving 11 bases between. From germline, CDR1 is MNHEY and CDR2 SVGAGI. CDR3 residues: CASSYEVGNSYEQYF. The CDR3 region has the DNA TGTGCCAGCAGTTACGAGGTGGGGAACTCCTACGAGCAGTACTTC.

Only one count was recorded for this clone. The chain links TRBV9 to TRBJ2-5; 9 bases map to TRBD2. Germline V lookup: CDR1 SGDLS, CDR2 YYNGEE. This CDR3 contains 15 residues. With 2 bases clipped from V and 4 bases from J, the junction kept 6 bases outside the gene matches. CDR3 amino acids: CASSVHPTSGETQYF. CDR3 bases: TGTGCCAGCAGCGTCCACCCGACTAGCGGAGAGACCCAGTACTTC.

The CDR3 protein is CAIQGQGGSHTQYF. CDR3 DNA sequence: TGTGCCATCCAAGGACAGGGAGGGTCACATACGCAGTATTTT. This sequence joins TRBV10-3 and TRBJ2-3; possibly TRBD1 for D (8 bases). The CDR3 has 14 residues. CDR1 ENHRY and CDR2 SYGVKD come from the germline V gene. V was clipped by 8 bases and J by 7 bases, with 19 bases between them.

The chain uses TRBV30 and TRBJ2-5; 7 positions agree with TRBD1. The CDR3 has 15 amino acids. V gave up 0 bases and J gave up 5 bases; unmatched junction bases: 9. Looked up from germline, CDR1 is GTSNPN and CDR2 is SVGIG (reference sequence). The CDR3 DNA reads TGTGCCTGGAGTGTACAGGGAGTACAGGGGGAGACCCAGTACTTC. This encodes CAWSVQGVQGETQYF.

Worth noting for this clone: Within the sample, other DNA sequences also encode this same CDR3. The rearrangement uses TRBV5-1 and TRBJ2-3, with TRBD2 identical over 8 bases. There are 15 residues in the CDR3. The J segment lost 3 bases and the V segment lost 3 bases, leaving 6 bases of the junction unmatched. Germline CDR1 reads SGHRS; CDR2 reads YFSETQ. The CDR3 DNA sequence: TGCGCCAGCAGCTCCAGCGGGAGTAGAACAGATACGCAGTATTTT. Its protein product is CASSSSGSRTDTQYF.

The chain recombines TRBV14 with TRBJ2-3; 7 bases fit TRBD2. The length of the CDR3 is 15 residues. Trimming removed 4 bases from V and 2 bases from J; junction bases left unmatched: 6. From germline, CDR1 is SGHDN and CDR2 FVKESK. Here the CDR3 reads CASSRWTSDTDTQYF. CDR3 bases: TGTGCCAGCAGCCGATGGACTAGTGACACAGATACGCAGTATTTT.

The CDR3 here is CASSHRDNVGDTSGNTIYF. The CDR3 bases are TGTGCCAGCAGTCACCGGGACAACGTGGGGGATACCTCTGGAAACACCATATATTTT. The chain employs TRBV2 and TRBJ1-3; D possibly corresponds to TRBD1 (6 bases). Germline-derived CDR1 and CDR2 are SNHLY and FYNNEI. CDR3 size: 19 residues. Trimming stripped 5 bases from V and 0 bases from J, with 23 bases between. The variable domain in full, with the rest retrieved from reference TRBV2 and TRBJ1-3, is EPEVTQTPSHQVTQMGQEVILRCVPISNHLYFYWYRQILGQKVEFLVSFYNNEISEKSEIFDDQFSVERPDGSNFTLKIRSTKLEDSAMYFCASSHRDNVGDTSGNTIYFGEGSWLTVV.

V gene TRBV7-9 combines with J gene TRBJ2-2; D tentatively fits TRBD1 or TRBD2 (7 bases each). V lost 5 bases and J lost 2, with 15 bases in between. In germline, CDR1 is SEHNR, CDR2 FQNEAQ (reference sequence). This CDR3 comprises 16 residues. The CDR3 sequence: CASSGRGQENTGELFF. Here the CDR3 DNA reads TGTGCCAGCAGCGGGAGGGGGCAGGAAAACACCGGGGAGCTGTTTTTT.